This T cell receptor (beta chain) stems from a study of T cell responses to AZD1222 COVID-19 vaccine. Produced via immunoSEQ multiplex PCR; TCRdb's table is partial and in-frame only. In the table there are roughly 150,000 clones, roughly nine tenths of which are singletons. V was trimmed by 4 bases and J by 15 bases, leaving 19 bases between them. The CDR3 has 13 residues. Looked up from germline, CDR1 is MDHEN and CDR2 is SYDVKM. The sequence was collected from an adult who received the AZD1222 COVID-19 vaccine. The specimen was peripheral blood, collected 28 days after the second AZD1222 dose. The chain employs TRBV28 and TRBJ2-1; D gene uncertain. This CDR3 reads CASSSSPDPPRFF. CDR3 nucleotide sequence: TGTGCCAGCAGTTCCTCTCCGGACCCCCCGCGGTTCTTC.